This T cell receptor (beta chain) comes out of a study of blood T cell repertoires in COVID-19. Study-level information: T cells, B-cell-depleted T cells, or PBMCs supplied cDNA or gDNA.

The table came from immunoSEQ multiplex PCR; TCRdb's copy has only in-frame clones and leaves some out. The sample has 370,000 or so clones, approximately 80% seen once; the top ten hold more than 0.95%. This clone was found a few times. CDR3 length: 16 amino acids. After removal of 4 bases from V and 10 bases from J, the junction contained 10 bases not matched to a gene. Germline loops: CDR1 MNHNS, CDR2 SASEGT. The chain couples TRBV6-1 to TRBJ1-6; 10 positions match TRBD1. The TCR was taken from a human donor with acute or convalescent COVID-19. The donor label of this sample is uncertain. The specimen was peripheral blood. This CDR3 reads CASSVTGTGETSPLHF. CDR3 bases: TGTGCCAGCAGTGTCACCGGGACAGGGGAAACATCACCCCTCCACTTT.